Listed below are T cell receptor beta chains from one sample, sequenced in a study of T cells in Graves' hyperthyroidism and ophthalmopathy. TCRdb reprocessed the multiplex PCR reads with MiXCR, giving one entry per CDR3 protein. The data show 400,000 to 600,000 distinct CDR3 sequences, 16% seen once. Input material: blood. These receptors all come from a woman in her thirties with Graves' ophthalmopathy. CDR3s include the opening cysteine and the closing phenylalanine or tryptophan. D genes are given only for firm matches. Clone sizes are given selectively: once, few, many, or a class where the clone is expanded.

TRBV12-3/TRBV12-4	.	TRBJ2-7	TRBD2	CASSFLVGGAHEQYF	TGTGCCAGCAGTTTTCTTGTGGGAGGGGCCCACGAGCAGTACTTC
TRBV5-6	many	TRBJ2-7	TRBD1	CASSSGTGYEQYF	TGTGCCAGCAGTTCCGGGACAGGTTACGAGCAGTACTTC
TRBV20-1	many	TRBJ2-1	TRBD1	CSAGQGASNEQFF	TGCAGTGCTGGACAGGGGGCTAGCAATGAGCAGTTCTTC
TRBV25-1	few	TRBJ2-3	.	CASSEKQLDTQYF	TGTGCCAGCAGTGAAAAACAGCTAGATACGCAGTATTTT
TRBV6-1	few	TRBJ2-7	.	CASRPLADGYEQYF	TGTGCCAGCAGACCATTGGCGGATGGCTACGAGCAGTACTTC
TRBV7-9	few	TRBJ2-3	TRBD2	CASSLVGGAGTDTQYF	TGTGCCAGCAGCTTAGTCGGGGGAGCGGGGACAGATACGCAGTATTTT
TRBV28	many	TRBJ1-2	.	CASSSSGIYNGYTF	TGTGCCAGCAGTAGCTCCGGGATATACAATGGCTACACCTTC
TRBV7-3	many	TRBJ2-5	TRBD2	CASKLAGTQETQYF	TGTGCCAGCAAACTAGCGGGGACCCAAGAGACCCAGTACTTC
TRBV25-1	few	TRBJ1-1	.	CASSAIQARNTEAFF	TGTGCCAGCAGTGCAATACAGGCCCGGAACACTGAAGCTTTCTTT
TRBV4-2	few	TRBJ1-2	.	CASSQDNSFNYGYTF	TGTGCCAGCAGCCAAGATAACAGTTTTAACTATGGCTACACCTTC
TRBV6-1	.	TRBJ2-7	.	CASSRGGKSFEQYF	TGTGCCAGCAGTCGTGGAGGGAAGTCTTTCGAGCAGTACTTC
TRBV6-2/TRBV6-3	.	TRBJ1-3	TRBD1	CASSISTGLRNTIYF	TGTGCCAGCAGTATATCGACAGGGCTTCGGAACACCATATATTTT
TRBV9	few	TRBJ1-1	.	CASSVGGRVAEAFF	TGTGCCAGCAGCGTAGGTGGTAGGGTCGCTGAAGCTTTCTTT
TRBV7-9	many	TRBJ2-1	.	CASSLAWLDNEQFF	TGTGCCAGCAGCTTAGCCTGGTTGGACAATGAGCAGTTCTTC
TRBV20-1	many	TRBJ2-4	.	CSARVVAKNIQYF	TGCAGTGCTAGAGTGGTAGCCAAAAACATTCAGTACTTC
TRBV12-3/TRBV12-4	many	TRBJ2-3	.	CASSSSWDTTSTDTQYF	TGTGCCAGCAGTTCTTCATGGGACACCACTAGCACAGATACGCAGTATTTT
TRBV19	.	TRBJ2-7	.	CATKWQGSDEQYF	TGTGCCACCAAGTGGCAGGGGTCTGACGAGCAGTACTTC
TRBV12-3/TRBV12-4	many	TRBJ2-7	TRBD1	CASSTTGGEQYF	TGTGCCAGCAGTACTACAGGGGGCGAGCAGTACTTC
TRBV4-3	many	TRBJ2-5	.	CASSQVWGSQETQYF	TGCGCCAGCAGCCAAGTATGGGGCAGCCAAGAGACCCAGTACTTC
TRBV7-2	many	TRBJ2-7	.	CASRFGGGISYEQYF	TGTGCCAGCAGATTCGGGGGCGGCATCTCCTACGAGCAGTACTTC
TRBV2	many	TRBJ1-2	.	CASSEATRDLSFRGYTF	TGTGCCAGCAGTGAAGCGACCAGGGATCTATCGTTCAGAGGCTACACCTTC
TRBV5-1	many	TRBJ2-6	.	CASSPTLEWRTGANVLTF	TGCGCCAGCAGCCCAACCCTTGAGTGGAGGACTGGGGCCAACGTCCTGACTTTC
TRBV9	.	TRBJ2-4	.	CASSALQDGGIQYF	TGTGCCAGCAGCGCCCTCCAGGACGGAGGAATTCAGTACTTC
TRBV5-6	.	TRBJ2-5	.	CASRPRQPQETQYF	TGTGCCAGCAGACCTCGACAGCCCCAAGAGACCCAGTACTTC
TRBV12-3/TRBV12-4	many	TRBJ2-3	TRBD2	CASSLDTSEPSTDTQYF	TGTGCCAGCAGTCTAGACACTAGCGAGCCTAGCACAGATACGCAGTATTTT
TRBV28	many	TRBJ1-4	TRBD1	CASSLTTGLNEKLFF	TGTGCCAGCAGTCTGACGACAGGGTTGAATGAAAAACTGTTTTTT
TRBV5-1	many	TRBJ2-5	.	CASSLTEGTQYF	TGCGCCAGCAGCTTGACAGAAGGGACCCAGTACTTC
TRBV7-6	many	TRBJ2-7	TRBD1	CASSLGQGAGAGEQYF	TGTGCCAGCAGCTTAGGACAGGGGGCAGGAGCCGGCGAGCAGTACTTC
TRBV6-1	.	TRBJ2-7	.	CTSSEARGAYEQYF	TGTACCAGCAGTGAAGCGCGAGGAGCCTACGAGCAGTACTTC
TRBV20-1	many	TRBJ1-2	.	CSASPRDGYTF	TGCAGTGCTAGTCCCAGGGATGGCTACACCTTC
TRBV7-2	many	TRBJ2-2	TRBD2	CASTPPRGLAISGELFF	TGTGCCAGCACCCCCCCTCGCGGACTAGCGATATCCGGGGAGCTGTTTTTT
TRBV7-3	many	TRBJ2-1	TRBD2	CASSPRLAGTHEQFF	TGTGCCAGCAGCCCGAGACTAGCGGGAACACATGAGCAGTTCTTC
TRBV14	.	TRBJ2-1	TRBD2	CASSQEKSGRTYNEQFF	TGTGCCAGCAGCCAAGAAAAAAGCGGGAGGACCTACAATGAGCAGTTCTTC
TRBV12-3/TRBV12-4	.	TRBJ2-7	TRBD2	CASSSASGRTEEQYF	TGTGCCAGCAGTTCGGCTAGCGGGAGAACGGAGGAGCAGTACTTC
TRBV2	many	TRBJ2-3	.	CASSGQSGADTQYF	TGTGCCAGCAGTGGCCAAAGTGGTGCAGATACGCAGTATTTT
TRBV18	many	TRBJ2-2	.	CASSPQHGELFF	TGTGCCAGCTCACCGCAGCACGGGGAGCTGTTTTTT
TRBV30	many	TRBJ1-2	.	CAWIVHGGPYGYTF	TGTGCCTGGATAGTCCATGGAGGGCCCTATGGCTACACCTTC
TRBV6-1	few	TRBJ2-2	TRBD2	CASSELGLAGGPPTGELFF	TGTGCCAGCAGTGAATTGGGACTAGCGGGAGGGCCGCCGACCGGGGAGCTGTTTTTT
TRBV12-3/TRBV12-4	few	TRBJ2-7	.	CASRNTGSYEQYF	TGTGCCAGCAGGAATACAGGGTCCTACGAGCAGTACTTC
TRBV24-1	.	TRBJ2-1	.	CATSDPTSYNEQFF	TGTGCCACCAGTGATCCAACCTCCTACAATGAGCAGTTCTTC
TRBV30	many	TRBJ1-5	.	CAWSVLSGKSNQPQHF	TGTGCCTGGAGTGTCTTGTCGGGGAAAAGCAATCAGCCCCAGCATTTT
TRBV6-1	.	TRBJ2-2	TRBD1	CASRVRDRVAGELFF	TGTGCCAGCAGAGTCCGGGACAGGGTAGCCGGGGAGCTGTTTTTT
TRBV9	once	TRBJ2-7	TRBD2	CASSSGRGRLAGAKQYF	TGTGCCAGCAGCTCAGGGAGGGGGCGACTAGCGGGCGCGAAGCAGTACTTC
TRBV6-1	.	TRBJ1-5	.	CASSPNTDRPHQPQHF	TGTGCCAGCAGTCCAAACACCGACAGACCCCATCAGCCCCAGCATTTT
TRBV28	many	TRBJ2-4	.	CASSPTGLAKNIQYF	TGTGCCAGCAGTCCAACAGGACTAGCCAAAAACATTCAGTACTTC
TRBV7-3	many	TRBJ2-1	TRBD2	CASSLTPAGANEQFF	TGTGCCAGCAGCTTAACTCCAGCGGGGGCAAATGAGCAGTTCTTC
TRBV20-1	few	TRBJ2-1	TRBD2	CSASSTSGSRQFF	TGCAGTGCTAGTTCGACTAGCGGGAGTAGGCAGTTCTTC
TRBV30	few	TRBJ2-7	.	CAWSEGSSYEQYF	TGTGCCTGGAGCGAGGGGAGTTCCTACGAGCAGTACTTC
TRBV6-1	many	TRBJ1-1	TRBD1	CASSEVGGGPNTEAFF	TGTGCCAGCAGTGAAGTTGGAGGGGGCCCGAACACTGAAGCTTTCTTT